The 4 T cell receptor beta chains in this list originate from one sample, sequenced in a study of blood T cell repertoires in COVID-19. Data came from immunoSEQ multiplex PCR; TCRdb stores just in-frame clones and leaves some out. The repertoire holds approximately 77,000 clones, with 75% to 90% as singletons. Sequenced material: peripheral blood. These receptors were taken from a woman in her 70s with acute or convalescent COVID-19.

The V and J genes are TRBV7-2 and TRBJ2-2, with 8 bases that match TRBD2. Germline loops: CDR1 SGHTA, CDR2 FQGNSA. Trimming cost V 3 bases and J 1 base; bases outside gene matches: 1. The CDR3 covers 15 residues. The CDR3 spells CASSFSGVNTGELFF. CDR3 bases: TGTGCCAGCAGCTTTAGCGGGGTGAACACCGGGGAGCTGTTTTTT.

This clone was found a few times. This rearrangement joins TRBV6-1 to TRBJ1-6; TRBD1 might be the D (5 bases). Trimming removed 4 bases from V and 6 bases from J, with 13 bases in between. The CDR3 runs to 15 residues. The germline V gene encodes CDR1 MNHNS and CDR2 SASEGT. CDR3 sequence: CASSASGLGNSPLHF. The CDR3 coding sequence is TGTGCCAGCAGTGCCTCAGGGCTTGGTAATTCACCCCTCCACTTT.

The genes are TRBV7-9 and TRBJ1-5; D may be TRBD1 (5 bases). V dropped 1 base and J dropped 0 bases, with 13 bases sitting between them. This CDR3 contains 17 residues. Per germline, CDR1 SEHNR and CDR2 FQNEAQ (reference sequence). In DNA, the CDR3 is TGTGCCAGCAGCTTAGTTACTGCAGGGCATAGCAATCAGCCCCAGCATTTT. Residues: CASSLVTAGHSNQPQHF.

The chain recombines TRBV7-3 with TRBJ2-5; D possibly corresponds to TRBD1 (6 bases). V lost 5 bases and J 4 bases, leaving 14 bases between the germline ends. Germline V gene sequence: CDR1 SGHTA, CDR2 FQGTGA. The CDR3 length is 14 residues. Here the CDR3 DNA reads TGTGCCAGCAGCCAAGGGGGATTTGGAGAGACCCAGTACTTC. As protein: CASSQGGFGETQYF. Drawing the rest from reference TRBV7-3 and TRBJ2-5, the complete variable domain is GAGVSQTPSNKVTEKGKYVELRCDPISGHTALYWYRQSLGQGPEFLIYFQGTGAADDSGLPNDRFFAVRPEGSVSTLKIQRTERGDSAVYLCASSQGGFGETQYFGPGTRLLVL.